The source of this T cell receptor (beta chain) is a study of blood T cell repertoires in COVID-19. Study-level information: T cells, B-cell-depleted T cells, or PBMCs supplied cDNA or gDNA.

All enrollees were roughly 18 to 100 years old and from 20 to 30 US areas. V was pared by 1 base and J by 3 bases, with 10 bases between. This CDR3 is 15 amino acids long. Germline lookup yields CDR1 MGHRA and CDR2 YSYEKL. Clones were read by immunoSEQ multiplex PCR, and TCRdb kept only the in-frame ones, dropping some. The sample lists under 200,000 clones; 80% were seen once. The sequence derives from a woman in her sixties or seventies who had recovered from COVID-19. Sample: PBMCs or T cells enriched from blood (not recorded which). The chain is built from TRBV4-1 and TRBJ2-1; D may be TRBD1 (5 bases). As DNA, the CDR3 is TGCGCCAGCAGCCAAGCAGGGTTGGGCTACAATGAGCAGTTCTTC. This sequence encodes CASSQAGLGYNEQFF.